This is a list of T cell receptor beta chains from one sample in a study of shared clonotypes between healthy human individuals. The assay was immunoSEQ multiplex PCR, and TCRdb's table has in-frame clones only and misses some. Of 400,000 to 500,000 clones in the sample, around 79% are singletons; the top ten hold 10% to 15%. The sequenced material came from PBMCs. These receptors came from a woman aged 40 to 49 in good health. Some clones in this sample may be carry-over from other donors' samples. CDR3s include the opening cysteine and the closing phenylalanine or tryptophan. The D gene is left open where the match is weak. Clone size is shown for a subset of rows, as once, few, many or a class of expanded clone.

TRBV27,TRBD2,TRBJ2-3,14,NA,CASTGTSGTDTQYF,TGTGCCAGCACCGGGACTAGCGGGACAGATACGCAGTATTTT
TRBV6-5,TRBD1,TRBJ1-2,15,NA,CASSYSSGQGGGYTF,TGTGCCAGCAGTTACTCCTCCGGACAGGGTGGAGGCTACACCTTC
TRBV6-1,NA,TRBJ2-7,12,NA,CASSEHSYEQYF,TGTGCCAGCAGTGAACACAGCTACGAGCAGTACTTC
TRBV11-3,NA,TRBJ2-1,15,NA,CASSLGGSPYNEQFF,TGTGCCAGCAGCTTAGGGGGTTCTCCCTACAATGAGCAGTTCTTC
TRBV6-5,NA,TRBJ2-7,14,few,CASSYSTGPYEQYF,TGTGCCAGCAGTTACTCAACAGGACCCTACGAGCAGTACTTC
TRBV28,TRBD2,TRBJ2-1,18,NA,CASSSLIAGPSSYNEQFF,TGTGCCAGCAGTTCTTTGATAGCGGGGCCCAGCTCCTACAATGAGCAGTTCTTC
TRBV6-6,NA,TRBJ1-4,14,NA,CASSVGAEPEKLFF,TGTGCCAGCAGTGTTGGGGCGGAACCCGAAAAACTGTTTTTT
TRBV4-1,NA,TRBJ2-5,14,NA,CASSSVGDQETQYF,TGCGCCAGCAGCAGTGTGGGCGACCAAGAGACCCAGTACTTC
TRBV10-3,TRBD1,TRBJ2-6,18,NA,CAISETPGQVAGANVLTF,TGTGCCATCAGTGAGACTCCGGGACAGGTCGCTGGGGCCAACGTCCTGACTTTC
TRBV19,NA,TRBJ2-2,12,NA,CASSIVAGELFF,TGTGCCAGTAGTATAGTGGCGGGGGAGCTGTTTTTT
TRBV5-1,TRBD1,TRBJ2-7,14,NA,CASSSTTGAYEQYF,TGCGCCAGCAGCTCTACGACAGGGGCCTACGAGCAGTACTTC
TRBV6-1,TRBD2,TRBJ2-3,15,NA,CASSVEREVTDTQYF,TGTGCCAGCAGCGTAGAGCGGGAGGTCACAGATACGCAGTATTTT
TRBV29-1,NA,TRBJ2-2,12,NA,CSVVTSPGELFF,TGCAGCGTTGTGACTAGTCCCGGGGAGCTGTTTTTT
TRBV5-1,TRBD2,TRBJ2-1,16,NA,CASSSITSGSYNEQFF,TGCGCCAGCAGCTCAATTACTAGCGGGTCCTACAATGAGCAGTTCTTC
TRBV9,NA,TRBJ1-3,14,NA,CASSAGSSGNTIYF,TGTGCCAGCAGCGCCGGGAGCTCTGGAAACACCATATATTTT
TRBV2,NA,TRBJ1-5,15,NA,CASSLYRASNQPQHF,TGTGCCAGCAGTCTCTACAGGGCCAGCAATCAGCCCCAGCATTTT
TRBV9,NA,TRBJ1-6,15,once,CASSVGGIRGSPLHF,TGTGCCAGCAGCGTAGGTGGAATTCGGGGGTCACCCCTCCACTTT
TRBV7-2,NA,TRBJ1-1,13,NA,CACRMGLNTEAFF,TGTGCCTGCAGGATGGGGCTTAACACTGAAGCTTTCTTT
TRBV19,NA,TRBJ1-1,13,NA,CASSMGGPVEAFF,TGTGCCAGTAGTATGGGCGGGCCAGTTGAAGCTTTCTTT
TRBV18,NA,TRBJ1-3,12,few,CASSPIGNTIYF,TGTGCCAGCTCACCAATAGGAAACACCATATATTTT
TRBV5-1,TRBD1,TRBJ2-2,15,few,CASSPRDRGPGELFF,TGCGCCAGCAGCCCAAGGGACAGGGGGCCCGGGGAGCTGTTTTTT
TRBV15,NA,TRBJ2-7,16,medium-sized,CATSLQMRGPPYEQYF,TGTGCCACCAGCTTGCAAATGCGGGGGCCACCCTACGAGCAGTACTTC
TRBV19,TRBD1,TRBJ1-1,17,few,CASSMGGQAGMNTEAFF,TGTGCCAGTAGTATGGGGGGACAGGCGGGGATGAACACTGAAGCTTTCTTT
TRBV5-4,TRBD2,TRBJ2-3,17,few,CASSPGTSGRATDTQYF,TGTGCCAGCAGCCCGGGGACTAGCGGGAGGGCGACAGATACGCAGTATTTT
TRBV25-1,NA,TRBJ1-1,12,NA,CASSDQGTEAFF,TGTGCCAGCAGTGACCAGGGAACTGAAGCTTTCTTT
TRBV25-1,TRBD1,TRBJ2-5,16,NA,CASSDPDRGLGETQYF,TGTGCCAGCAGTGATCCAGACAGGGGGCTAGGGGAGACCCAGTACTTC